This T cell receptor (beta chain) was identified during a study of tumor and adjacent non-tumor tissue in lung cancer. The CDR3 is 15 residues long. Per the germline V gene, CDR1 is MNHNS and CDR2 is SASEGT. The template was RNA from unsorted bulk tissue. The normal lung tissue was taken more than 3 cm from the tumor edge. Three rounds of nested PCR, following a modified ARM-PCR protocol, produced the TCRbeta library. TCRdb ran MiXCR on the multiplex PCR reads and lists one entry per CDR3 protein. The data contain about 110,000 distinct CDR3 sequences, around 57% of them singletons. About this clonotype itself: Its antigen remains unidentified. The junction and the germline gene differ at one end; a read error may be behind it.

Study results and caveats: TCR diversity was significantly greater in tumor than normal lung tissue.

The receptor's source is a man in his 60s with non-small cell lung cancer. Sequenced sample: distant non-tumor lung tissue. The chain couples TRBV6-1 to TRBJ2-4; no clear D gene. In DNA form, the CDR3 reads TGTGTCAGCAGTGTAGAGGCCATAGCCAAAATCATTCAGTACTTC. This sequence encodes CVSSVEAIAKIIQYF.